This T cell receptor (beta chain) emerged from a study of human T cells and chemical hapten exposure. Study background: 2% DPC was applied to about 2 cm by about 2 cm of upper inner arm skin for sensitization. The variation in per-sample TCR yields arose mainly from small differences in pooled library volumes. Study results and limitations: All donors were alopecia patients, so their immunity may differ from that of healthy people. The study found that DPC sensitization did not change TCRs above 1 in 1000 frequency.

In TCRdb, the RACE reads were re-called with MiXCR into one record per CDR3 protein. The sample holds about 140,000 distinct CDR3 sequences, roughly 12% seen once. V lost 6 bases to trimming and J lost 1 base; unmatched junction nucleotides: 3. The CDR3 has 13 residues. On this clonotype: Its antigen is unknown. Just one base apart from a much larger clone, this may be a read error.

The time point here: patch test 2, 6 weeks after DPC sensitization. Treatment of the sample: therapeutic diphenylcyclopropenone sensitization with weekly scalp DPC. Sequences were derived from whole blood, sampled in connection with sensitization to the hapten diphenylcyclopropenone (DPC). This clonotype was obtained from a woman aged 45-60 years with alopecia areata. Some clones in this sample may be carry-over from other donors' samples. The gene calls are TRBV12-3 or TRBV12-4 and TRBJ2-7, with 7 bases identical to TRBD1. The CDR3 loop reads CASRTTGSYEQYF. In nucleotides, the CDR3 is TGTGCCAGCAGGACGACAGGGTCCTACGAGCAGTACTTC.